The 14 T cell receptor beta chains below all came from one sample that was sequenced in a study of cytotoxic CD8 clonotypes in ibrutinib-treated CLL. Sequenced by immunoSEQ multiplex PCR; TCRdb stores in-frame clones only, minus some. The table includes about 140,000 clones, around 81% detected once. The specimen was PBMCs, collected after 36 months of ibrutinib treatment. The source is a human donor with chronic lymphocytic leukemia.

The chain combines TRBV6-5 with TRBJ1-2; 11 nucleotides align to TRBD1. Germline values: CDR1 MNHEY, CDR2 SVGAGI. This CDR3 region has 13 residues. V shed 6 bases and J 7 bases; nucleotides not matched to a gene: 4. The CDR3 coding sequence is TGTGCCAGCAGAAGGACAGGGGGCCGTGGCTACACCTTC. Translated: CASRRTGGRGYTF.

The J gene is TRBJ1-2, the V gene TRBV6-1; 7 positions match TRBD1. Germline trimming cut 1 base from V and 2 bases from J; bases unmatched to any gene: 4. The CDR3 contains 15 residues. CDR1 MNHNS and CDR2 SASEGT come from the germline V gene. CDR3 loop: CASSEEGRGNYGYTF. CDR3 DNA sequence: TGTGCCAGCAGTGAAGAGGGCAGGGGGAACTATGGCTACACCTTC.

V and J are TRBV29-1 and TRBJ2-7; tentative D call: TRBD2 (6 bases). Germline-derived CDR1 and CDR2 are SQVTM and ANQGSEA. The CDR3 is 13 residues long. The ends were cut back, 4 bases at V and 6 bases at J, with 16 bases in the middle. DNA for the CDR3: TGCAGCGTTGCCGGGACTGGCATGCGCGAGCAGTACTTC. It codes for CSVAGTGMREQYF.

This clone was observed many times. This chain uses TRBV5-1 with TRBJ2-1, with D tentatively TRBD2 (7 bases). This CDR3 is built from 15 residues. Germline V lookup: CDR1 SGHRS, CDR2 YFSETQ. V was cut by 7 bases and J by 2 bases, with 16 bases left in between. CDR3 nucleotides: TGCGCCAGCGGGGTGGCGGGGGCGGCCTACAATGAGCAGTTCTTC. Its protein product is CASGVAGAAYNEQFF. The full variable domain, with the rest looked up from reference TRBV5-1 and TRBJ2-1, is KAGVTQTPRYLIKTRGQQVTLSCSPISGHRSVSWYQQTPGQGLQFLFEYFSETQRNKGNFPGRFSGRQFSNSRSEMNVSTLELGDSALYLCASGVAGAAYNEQFFGPGTRLTVL.

The chain couples TRBV2 to TRBJ1-4, with D unclear. The CDR3 spans 11 residues. The germline V gene has CDR1 SNHLY and CDR2 FYNNEI. V lost 8 bases, J lost 10 bases, and 11 bases lay in between. The CDR3: CASGVAGKLFF. The CDR3 DNA reads TGTGCCAGCGGCGTTGCTGGAAAACTGTTTTTT.

A few counts support this clone. V is TRBV4-2 and J is TRBJ2-7; no clear D gene. From germline, CDR1 is LGHNA and CDR2 YNFKEQ. CDR3 length equals 14 residues. Trimming left V 1 base short and J 2 bases short, with 9 bases between. CDR3 region: CASSQVRIPYEQYF. The CDR3 bases are TGTGCCAGCAGCCAAGTCAGAATTCCCTACGAGCAGTACTTC.

V and J are TRBV6-5 and TRBJ2-1; the match to TRBD2 covers 9 bases. V shed 6 bases, J shed 3 bases, and the junction held 3 bases outside the gene matches. The CDR3 has 14 amino acids. From germline, CDR1 is MNHEY and CDR2 SVGAGI. The CDR3 nucleotides read TGTGCCAGCAGCCTAGCGGGAATCTACAATGAGCAGTTCTTC. Encoded protein: CASSLAGIYNEQFF.

The chain recombines TRBV5-8 with TRBJ1-2; TRBD1 is a possible D gene (5 bases). From germline, CDR1 is SGHTS and CDR2 YDEGEE. This CDR3 is 18 amino acids long. V dropped 4 bases and J dropped 0 bases, with 22 bases sitting between them. The CDR3 nucleotides are TGTGCCAGCAGCGAGATGGCGACAGCCCCGATGTCTAACTATGGCTACACCTTC. Its translation: CASSEMATAPMSNYGYTF.

The chain couples TRBV30 to TRBJ2-2; D may match TRBD1 or TRBD2 (6 bases each). Per the germline V gene, CDR1 is GTSNPN and CDR2 is SVGIG (reference sequence). CDR3 size: 16 residues. V lost 4 bases and J 3 bases, leaving 18 bases between the germline ends. CDR3 sequence: CAWKPGIRGDTGELFF. CDR3 DNA: TGTGCCTGGAAACCCGGGATTAGGGGGGACACCGGGGAGCTGTTTTTT.

This sequence joins TRBV5-1 and TRBJ2-1; TRBD2 aligns across 10 bases. Germline V gene sequence: CDR1 SGHRS, CDR2 YFSETQ. The V gene end was trimmed by 1 base and the J gene end by 7 bases; junction bases not matched to a gene: 8. CDR3 size: 16 residues. The CDR3 loop reads CASSLIGLAGENEQFF. The CDR3 DNA sequence: TGCGCCAGCAGCTTGATTGGGCTAGCGGGAGAAAATGAGCAGTTCTTC.

This clone was detected only a few times. The J gene is TRBJ1-1, the V gene TRBV18; 7 bases fit TRBD1. Per germline, CDR1 KGHSH and CDR2 LQKENI. The CDR3 is 13 amino acids. V was clipped by 7 bases and J by 8 bases; unmatched bases: 10. CDR3 sequence: CASYRTFRGEAFF. CDR3 coding DNA: TGTGCCAGCTACCGGACTTTCAGGGGGGAAGCTTTCTTT.

The CDR3 region has the DNA TGTGCCAGCAACCATCCAAACGGGGAGCTGTTTTTT. It codes for CASNHPNGELFF. The rearrangement links TRBV27 to TRBJ2-2, with D hard to call. Trimming cost V 7 bases and J 7 bases, with 10 bases left between them. This CDR3 is built from 12 residues. Germline values: CDR1 MNHEY, CDR2 SMNVEV (reference sequence).

This chain links TRBV5-1 with TRBJ2-7; TRBD1 aligns across 8 bases. The CDR3 sequence is 13 residues long. V trimming: 7 bases; J trimming: 0 bases; junction bases outside the gene matches: 3. CDR1 SGHRS and CDR2 YFSETQ come from the germline V gene. The CDR3 reads CASGQGSSYEQYF. The CDR3 bases are TGCGCCAGCGGACAGGGAAGCTCCTACGAGCAGTACTTC.

The chain joins TRBV28 to TRBJ1-6, with a weak D call TRBD1 (6 bases). CDR1 MDHEN and CDR2 SYDVKM come from the germline V gene. The CDR3 length is 14 residues. V lost 3 bases and J lost 5, with 8 bases in between. The CDR3, as DNA: TGTGCCAGCAGTTTGTACAGGGATAATTCACCCCTCCACTTT. Translating gives CASSLYRDNSPLHF.